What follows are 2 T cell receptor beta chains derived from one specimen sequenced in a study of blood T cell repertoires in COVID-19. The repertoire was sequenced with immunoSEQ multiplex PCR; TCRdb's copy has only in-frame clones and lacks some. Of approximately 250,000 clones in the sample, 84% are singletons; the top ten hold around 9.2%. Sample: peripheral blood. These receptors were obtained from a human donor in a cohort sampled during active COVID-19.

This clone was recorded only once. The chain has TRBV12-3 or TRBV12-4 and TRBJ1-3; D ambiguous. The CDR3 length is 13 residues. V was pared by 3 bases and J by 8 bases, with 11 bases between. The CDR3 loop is CASSFLQRDTIYF. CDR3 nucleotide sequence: TGTGCCAGCAGTTTTCTACAGCGGGACACCATATATTTT.

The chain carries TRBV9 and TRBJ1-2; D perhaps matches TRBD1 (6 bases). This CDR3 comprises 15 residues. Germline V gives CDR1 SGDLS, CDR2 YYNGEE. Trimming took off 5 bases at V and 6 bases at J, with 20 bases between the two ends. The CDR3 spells CASSALSTGTDGYTF. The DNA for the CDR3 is TGTGCCAGCAGTGCCCTCTCTACAGGGACGGATGGCTACACCTTC.